Below are 2 T cell receptor beta chains sequenced from a single sample in a study of radiation and T cells in renal cell carcinoma. The time point here: baseline pretreatment blood. Sample treatment: 15 Gy SBRT to primary tumor, nephrectomy 4 weeks later. Only in-frame clones appear in the TCRdb table, and some are missing; sequencing was by immunoSEQ multiplex PCR. This sample has roughly 120,000 clones, with around 80% found just once. The starting material was blood, obtained from a patient whose treatment included radiotherapy and nephrectomy. The receptors originated from a woman aged 60-70 years with renal cell carcinoma.

V is TRBV5-1 and J is TRBJ2-5; no clear D gene. The germline V and J ends were trimmed by 0 bases and 1 base, with 4 bases remaining between them. The CDR3 has 13 residues. In germline, CDR1 is SGHRS, CDR2 YFSETQ. The CDR3 coding sequence is TGCGCCAGCAGCTTGGGACTCCAAGAGACCCAGTACTTC. It yields the protein CASSLGLQETQYF.

The gene calls are TRBV19 and TRBJ1-5; D unclear. The CDR3 runs 13 residues. The germline V gene encodes CDR1 LNHDA and CDR2 SQIVND (reference sequence). Trimming took off 7 bases at V and 2 bases at J, with 9 bases between the two ends. CDR3 in DNA: TGTGCCAGTACCCAGTATGGCAATCAGCCCCAGCATTTT. This translates into CASTQYGNQPQHF.